The rows below give T cell receptor beta chains drawn from one sample of a study of shared clonotypes between healthy human individuals. Data came from immunoSEQ multiplex PCR; TCRdb stores just in-frame clones and leaves some out. The table shows roughly 1.5 million clones, with 98% occurring only once. The sequenced sample consisted of naive CD4+ T cells sorted from blood. All receptors come from a man younger than 40 in good health. The CDR3 runs from the conserved cysteine through the conserved F or W. A D gene is named only where the DNA matches it firmly. Only part of the rows carry a size: once, few, many, or a class if the clone is expanded.

j_call v_call clone_size d_call cdr3_nt cdr3_aa
TRBJ2-7 TRBV1 . . TGCACCAGCAGCCAAGATGCCGGATTGGCCTACGAGCAGTACTTC CTSSQDAGLAYEQYF
TRBJ2-7 TRBV28 . TRBD1 TGTGCCAGCAGGAGGGACAGGGGCCCTTTGTACGAGCAGTACTTC CASRRDRGPLYEQYF
TRBJ1-5 TRBV28 . . TGTGCCAGCAGTTTATTGGGGGGCGGTCAGCCCCAGCATTTT CASSLLGGGQPQHF
TRBJ2-7 TRBV28 . . TGTGCCAGCAGTCACTCCTACGAGCAGTACTTC CASSHSYEQYF
TRBJ2-2 TRBV2 . . TGTGCCAGCAGCCCGTGGACCCAGACCGGGGAGCTGTTTTTT CASSPWTQTGELFF
TRBJ1-5 TRBV29-1 . TRBD1 TGCAGCGTTGGGAAAGGGACAGGCAATCAGCCCCAGCATTTT CSVGKGTGNQPQHF
TRBJ1-4 TRBV7-2 . . TGTGCCAGCAGCTTAGATTACGGGAACGAAAAACTGTTTTTT CASSLDYGNEKLFF
TRBJ2-7 TRBV18 once TRBD1 TGTGCCAGCTCACCACTCTCTTGGTCGGGACAGGACTCCTACGAGCAGTACTTC CASSPLSWSGQDSYEQYF
TRBJ2-1 TRBV27 . . TGTGCCAGCGGTGGAGCTGGCAATGAGCAGTTCTTC CASGGAGNEQFF
TRBJ2-1 TRBV5-4 . TRBD2 TGTGCCAGCAGATCCGGGACTAGAATAGAACATGAGCAGTTCTTC CASRSGTRIEHEQFF
TRBJ1-4 TRBV5-1 once . TGCGCCAGCAGCCTTGCTAATGAAAAACTGTTTTTT CASSLANEKLFF
TRBJ2-5 TRBV2 . . TGTGCCAGCTTCCGCAGGCAAGAGACCCAGTACTTC CASFRRQETQYF
TRBJ2-6 TRBV7-9 . TRBD1 TGTGCCAGCCCTAGGACAGGCCCCTCTGGGGCCAACGTCCTGACTTTC CASPRTGPSGANVLTF
TRBJ1-2 TRBV4-3 . TRBD1 TGCGCCAGCAGCCAAGTAACAGGGGGGAACTATGGCTACACCTTC CASSQVTGGNYGYTF
TRBJ1-4 TRBV4-1 . . TGCGCCAGCAGCCAAGATGGGGGAAAAGGCGAAAAACTGTTTTTT CASSQDGGKGEKLFF
TRBJ1-1 TRBV5-6 . . TGTGCCAGCAGCCTACAGGGTCTTTCCGAAGCTTTCTTT CASSLQGLSEAFF
TRBJ2-7 TRBV5-1 . . TGCGCCACCCGTGGGGGCCACGAGCAGTACTTC CATRGGHEQYF
TRBJ2-7 TRBV5-1 . . TGCGCCAGCAGTTACACAGGGTACGAGCAGTACTTC CASSYTGYEQYF
TRBJ1-2 TRBV13 . . TGTGCCAGCAGCTTAGCGGTTAACTATGGCTACACCTTC CASSLAVNYGYTF
TRBJ1-5 TRBV25-1 . . TGTGCCAGCAGTGCCCTCGGGATTCGTCAGCCCCAGCATTTT CASSALGIRQPQHF
TRBJ2-7 TRBV5-4 . TRBD1 TGTGCCAGCAGCTCTGGACAGGGGAGATACGAGCAGTACTTC CASSSGQGRYEQYF
TRBJ1-5 TRBV6-1 once . TGTGCCAGCAGCGAAGGACAGCCCCAGCATTTT CASSEGQPQHF
TRBJ2-1 TRBV28 once TRBD2 TGTGCCAGCAGTTCCCTTTGGACTAGCGGGAGATGGAATGAGCAGTTCTTC CASSSLWTSGRWNEQFF
TRBJ2-5 TRBV5-5 . . TGTGCCAGCCTCATCCTACTCAGGGAATCACGGGGAGAGACCCAGTACTTC CASLILLRESRGETQYF
TRBJ1-2 TRBV5-1 . . TGCGCCAGCAGCTTGGACCAGGGGCTCTACGATGGCTACACCTTC CASSLDQGLYDGYTF
TRBJ1-5 TRBV28 . TRBD1 TGTGCCAGCAGTTGGTCCGGGACAGGGGGCCGGTGGAATCAGCCCCAGCATTTT CASSWSGTGGRWNQPQHF
TRBJ2-3 TRBV5-1 . TRBD2 TGCGCCAGCAGCCCCGGGACTAGCGGGAGGGCAGCAGATACGCAGTATTTT CASSPGTSGRAADTQYF
TRBJ2-1 TRBV7-2 . TRBD2 TGTGCCAGCAGCCCTGGACTAGCGAGTCGCAATGAGCAGTTCTTC CASSPGLASRNEQFF
TRBJ2-7 TRBV5-6 . . TGTGCCAGCACGGAGGGGGGATACCACGAGCAGTACTTC CASTEGGYHEQYF
TRBJ2-7 TRBV7-2 . . TGTGCCAGCAGCTTCCAGGGACAAACCTTGGCCTACGAGCAGTACTTC CASSFQGQTLAYEQYF
TRBJ2-7 TRBV5-3 . . TGTGCCAGAAGCTTGGACCTCCGGGACAACTCCTACGAGCAGTACTTC CARSLDLRDNSYEQYF
TRBJ2-2 TRBV6-4 . . TGTGCCAGCAGGAGTCTGGCGGAGGGCCTGGGAACCGGGGAGCTGTTTTTT CASRSLAEGLGTGELFF
TRBJ2-3 TRBV10-1 once . TGCGCCAGCGGCGGGAGCACAGATACGCAGTATTTT CASGGSTDTQYF
TRBJ1-4 TRBV18 . . TGTGCCAGCTCACCGATCTCAGGGGCACCTAATGAAAAACTGTTTTTT CASSPISGAPNEKLFF
TRBJ2-2 TRBV5-6 . TRBD2 TGTGCCAGCATTCAACTAGCGGGACCATACACCGGGGAGCTGTTTTTT CASIQLAGPYTGELFF
TRBJ1-5 TRBV19 . . TGTGCCAGTAGTATAGGACCAAACAATCAGCCCCAGCATTTT CASSIGPNNQPQHF
TRBJ2-3 TRBV11-2 . . TGTGCCAGCAGCCAGAGATTTTCAGATACGCAGTATTTT CASSQRFSDTQYF
TRBJ1-5 TRBV23-1 . TRBD1 TGCGCCAGCAGCCGGAGGACAGGGGGACGGCTGCCCCAGCATTTT CASSRRTGGRLPQHF
TRBJ1-4 TRBV19 once . TGTGCCAGTAGTATCCGGATAACTAATGAAAAACTGTTTTTT CASSIRITNEKLFF
TRBJ1-5 TRBV9 . . TGTGCCAGCGGAGTAGGGGACCAGCCCCAGCATTTT CASGVGDQPQHF
TRBJ1-3 TRBV28 . . TGTGCCAGCAGTTTACCCGGACTCCAGTCGGGAAACACCATATATTTT CASSLPGLQSGNTIYF
TRBJ1-5 TRBV6-1 . TRBD1 TGTGCCAGCAGTGAATACAGGGGCGTCGGCAATCAGCCCCAGCATTTT CASSEYRGVGNQPQHF
TRBJ2-7 TRBV21-1 . . TGTGCCAGCAGCTCCTTACCGGGGCATAGGCACGAGCAGTACTTC CASSSLPGHRHEQYF
TRBJ1-4 TRBV19 . . TGTGCCAGTAGTTTGGACCTAACGGATGAAAAACTGTTTTTT CASSLDLTDEKLFF
TRBJ2-7 TRBV28 . TRBD1 TGTGCCAGCAGGAGGACAGGGCGGGAGCAGTACTTC CASRRTGREQYF
TRBJ2-5 TRBV5-4 . TRBD1 TGTGCCAGCAACCCACAGGGGTCCCAAGAGACCCAGTACTTC CASNPQGSQETQYF
TRBJ2-7 TRBV18 once TRBD2 TGTGCCAGCTCGGCGGGGGGCTACGAGCAGTACTTC CASSAGGYEQYF
TRBJ1-2 TRBV2 . . TGTGCCAGCAGTGAATTGGTTCGGGTATCTAACTATGGCTACACCTTC CASSELVRVSNYGYTF
TRBJ2-4 TRBV27 . TRBD2 TGTGCCAGCTGTGAACTACGGGGTAGCGGGAGTCAAAACATTCAGTACTTC CASCELRGSGSQNIQYF
TRBJ1-5 TRBV2 . . TGTGCCAGCAGTGGGGGGCTCAATCAGCCCCAGCATTTT CASSGGLNQPQHF
TRBJ2-6 TRBV2 . . TGTGCCAGCAAATCCGATTCTGGGGCCAACGTCCTGACTTTC CASKSDSGANVLTF
TRBJ2-4 TRBV6-1 . . TGTGCCAGCAGTGAAAATCAGTGGACCGGCGAGGCCAAAAACATTCAGTACTTC CASSENQWTGEAKNIQYF
TRBJ2-7 TRBV30 . . TGTGCCTGGAGACGGCTTGGATCCTACGAGCAGTACTTC CAWRRLGSYEQYF
TRBJ1-2 TRBV28 . . TGTGCCAGCAGTTTATACAGGATACGGACTAACTATGGCTACACCTTC CASSLYRIRTNYGYTF
TRBJ2-1 TRBV29-1 . TRBD2 TGCAGCGTTGATGAGAGGACTAGCGGGAGGGCCGTGCAGTTCTTC CSVDERTSGRAVQFF